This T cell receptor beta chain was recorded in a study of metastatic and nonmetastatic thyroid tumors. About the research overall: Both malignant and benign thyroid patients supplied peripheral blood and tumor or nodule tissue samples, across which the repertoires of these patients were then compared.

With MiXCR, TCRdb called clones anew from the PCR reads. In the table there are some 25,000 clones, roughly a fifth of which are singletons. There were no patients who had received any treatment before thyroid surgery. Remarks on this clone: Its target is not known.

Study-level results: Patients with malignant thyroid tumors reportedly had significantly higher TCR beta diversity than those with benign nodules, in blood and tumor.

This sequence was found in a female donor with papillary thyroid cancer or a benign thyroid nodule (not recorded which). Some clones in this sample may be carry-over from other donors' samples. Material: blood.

CDR3 region: CSATSDRAIYGYTF. Written as DNA, the CDR3 is TGCAGTGCTACCTCGGACAGGGCAATCTATGGCTACACCTTC. The gene calls are TRBV20-1 and TRBJ1-2, with 8 bases lining up with TRBD1. Germline CDR1 DFQATT, CDR2 SNEGSKA (reference sequence). This CDR3 spans 14 amino acids. V was pared by 4 bases and J by 4 bases, with 8 bases of the junction left unmatched.